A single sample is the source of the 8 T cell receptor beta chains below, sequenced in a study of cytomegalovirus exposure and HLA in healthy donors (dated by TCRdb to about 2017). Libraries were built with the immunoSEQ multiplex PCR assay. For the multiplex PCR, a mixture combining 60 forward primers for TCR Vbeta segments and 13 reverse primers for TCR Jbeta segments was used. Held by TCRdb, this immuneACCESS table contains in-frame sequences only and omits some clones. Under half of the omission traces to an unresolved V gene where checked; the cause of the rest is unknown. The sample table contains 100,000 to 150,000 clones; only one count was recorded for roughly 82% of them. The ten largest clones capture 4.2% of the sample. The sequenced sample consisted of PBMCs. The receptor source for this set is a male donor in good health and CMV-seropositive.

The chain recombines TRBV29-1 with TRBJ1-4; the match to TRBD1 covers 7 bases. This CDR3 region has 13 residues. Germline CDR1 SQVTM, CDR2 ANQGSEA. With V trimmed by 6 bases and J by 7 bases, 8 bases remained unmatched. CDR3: CSVARGVGEKLFF. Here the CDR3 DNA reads TGCAGCGTCGCCAGGGGGGTTGGTGAAAAACTGTTTTTT.

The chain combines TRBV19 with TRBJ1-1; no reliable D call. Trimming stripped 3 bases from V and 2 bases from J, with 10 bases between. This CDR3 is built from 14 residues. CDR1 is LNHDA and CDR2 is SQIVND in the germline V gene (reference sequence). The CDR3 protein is CASSIEGLNTEAFF. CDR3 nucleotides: TGTGCCAGTAGTATTGAGGGTTTAAACACTGAAGCTTTCTTT.

The CDR3 DNA sequence: TGTGCCAGCTCACAGGGGGCTGGGGCCAACGTCCTGACTTTC. As protein: CASSQGAGANVLTF. The chain links TRBV18 to TRBJ2-6, with D tentatively TRBD1 (6 bases). Trimming removed 4 bases at V and 2 bases at J, with 6 bases between. CDR1 and CDR2 (germline): KGHSH, LQKENI. This CDR3 contains 14 residues.

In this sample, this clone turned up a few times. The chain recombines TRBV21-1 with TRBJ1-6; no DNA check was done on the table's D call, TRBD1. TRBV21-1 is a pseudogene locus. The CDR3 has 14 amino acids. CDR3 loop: CASSKVGEASPLHF. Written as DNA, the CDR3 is TGTGCCAGCAGCAAAGTAGGGGAAGCTTCACCCCTCCACTTT.

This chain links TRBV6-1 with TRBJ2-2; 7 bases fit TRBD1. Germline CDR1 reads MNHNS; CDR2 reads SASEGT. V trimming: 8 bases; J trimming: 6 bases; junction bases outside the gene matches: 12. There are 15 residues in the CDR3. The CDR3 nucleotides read TGTGCCAGCGTCAAGGGGGCGAGGTTCGCCGGGGAGCTGTTTTTT. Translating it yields CASVKGARFAGELFF.

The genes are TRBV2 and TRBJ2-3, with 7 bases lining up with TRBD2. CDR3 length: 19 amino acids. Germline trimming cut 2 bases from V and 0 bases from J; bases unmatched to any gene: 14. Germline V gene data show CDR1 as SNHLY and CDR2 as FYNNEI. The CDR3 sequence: CASSEMGVGGSGSTDTQYF. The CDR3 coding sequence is TGTGCCAGCAGTGAAATGGGGGTTGGCGGGAGTGGGAGCACAGATACGCAGTATTTT.

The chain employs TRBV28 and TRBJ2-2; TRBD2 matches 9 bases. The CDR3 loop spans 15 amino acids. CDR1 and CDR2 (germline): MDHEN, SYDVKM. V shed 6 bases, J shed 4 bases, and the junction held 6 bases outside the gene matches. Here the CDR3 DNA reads TGTGCCAGCAGGTTAGCGGGAGTTGTCACCGGGGAGCTGTTTTTT. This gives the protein CASRLAGVVTGELFF.

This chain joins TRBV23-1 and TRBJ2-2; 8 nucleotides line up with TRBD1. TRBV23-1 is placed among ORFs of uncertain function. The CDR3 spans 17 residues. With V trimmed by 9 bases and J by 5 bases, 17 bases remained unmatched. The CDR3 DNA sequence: TGCGCCAGTGTCAGGGGGCAAGGGGTGCCCGATACCGGGGAGCTGTTTTTT. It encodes CASVRGQGVPDTGELFF.